This T cell receptor beta chain was found in a study of PD-1 blockade in classical Hodgkin lymphoma. Study-wide results and limits: Healthy donors were reported to have higher baseline TCR diversity than newly diagnosed patients. The study found complete responders had baseline diversity similar to newly diagnosed patients.

Method: immunoSEQ multiplex PCR; TCRdb's copy keeps in-frame clones and lacks some. Of tens of thousands of clones listed, 80% to 90% were seen once; the top ten hold 15%. Each patient's relapse followed autologous stem cell transplantation, and brentuximab vedotin exposure varied. As for this clone: Its antigen is as yet unknown.

CDR3 size: 16 residues. Germline V CDR1 and CDR2: SEHNR, FQNEAQ (reference sequence). The ends were cut back, 3 bases at V and 4 bases at J, with 17 bases in the middle. This TCR derives from a human donor with classical Hodgkin lymphoma. Sequencing was performed on peripheral blood mononuclear cells (PBMCs), taken at baseline. The genes are TRBV7-9 and TRBJ2-3; no reliable D call. CDR3 bases: TGTGCCAGCAGCTTGGTTAGGGTTATGTTGGCAGATACGCAGTATTTT. Translation: CASSLVRVMLADTQYF. Full variable domain (remainder filled in from reference TRBV7-9 and TRBJ2-3): DTGVSQNPRHKITKRGQNVTFRCDPISEHNRLYWYRQTLGQGPEFLTYFQNEAQLEKSRLLSDRFSAERPKGSFSTLEIQRTEQGDSAMYLCASSLVRVMLADTQYFGPGTRLTVL.